The TCR beta chain described here comes from a study of T-cell memory formation after mild COVID-19. TCRdb called the 5' RACE reads again in MiXCR, with one record for every CDR3 protein. The table lists about 400,000 distinct CDR3 sequences, around a sixth of them singletons, with around a fifth in the top ten. The CDR3 is 14 amino acids. CDR1 and CDR2 (germline): SGHTA, FQGNSA. V gave up 1 base and J gave up 8 bases, with 9 bases separating them. The origin of this receptor is a young man who had mild COVID-19 (a few samples of this study predate the infection). Cell type and time point are not known. Sequenced: PBMCs or a T cell subset sorted from them (not recorded which). The gene calls are TRBV7-2 and TRBJ1-6; possible D gene TRBD1, 6 bases. DNA of the CDR3: TGTGCCAGCAGCTTAGAACAGGGATATTCACCCCTCCACTTT. Protein sequence: CASSLEQGYSPLHF.